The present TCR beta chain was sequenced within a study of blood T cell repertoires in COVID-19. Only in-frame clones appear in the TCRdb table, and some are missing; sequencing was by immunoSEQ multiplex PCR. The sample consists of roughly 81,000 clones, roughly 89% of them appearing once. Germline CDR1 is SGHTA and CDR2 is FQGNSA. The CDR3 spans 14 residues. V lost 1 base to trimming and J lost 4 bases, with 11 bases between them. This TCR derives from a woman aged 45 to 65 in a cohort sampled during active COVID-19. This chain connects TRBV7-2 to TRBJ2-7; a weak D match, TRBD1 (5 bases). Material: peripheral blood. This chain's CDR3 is CASSLGGSRYEQYF. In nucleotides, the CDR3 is TGTGCCAGCAGCTTAGGGGGCTCTAGGTACGAGCAGTACTTC. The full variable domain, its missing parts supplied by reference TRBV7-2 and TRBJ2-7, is GAGVSQSPSNKVTEKGKDVELRCDPISGHTALYWYRQSLGQGLEFLIYFQGNSAPDKSGLPSDRFSAERTGGSVSTLTIQRTQQEDSAVYLCASSLGGSRYEQYFGPGTRLTVT.